These T cell receptor beta chains were read from a single sample in a study of control samples from healthy donors and cancer patients. The method was immunoSEQ multiplex PCR; TCRdb's version includes in-frame clones alone and lacks a portion of them. The sample records around 82,000 clones, 70% to 90% being singletons. Sequencing was carried out using blood. These receptors were obtained from a man in his forties or fifties in good health. Both conserved end residues are trimmed from each CDR3.

j_gene	v_gene	CDR3aa
TRBJ2-3	TRBV7-9	ASIPSGLNTDTQY
TRBJ1-5	TRBV2	ASNDNGPQH
TRBJ1-2	TRBV10-1	ASSGQGSYGYT
TRBJ2-2	TRBV9	ASMELNTGELF
TRBJ2-3	TRBV4-3	ASSQGQGSTQY
TRBJ1-1	TRBV5-4	ASSLLNTEAF
TRBJ1-4	TRBV5-1	ARCWGPGGAHRTPTNEKLF
TRBJ2-1	TRBV7-7	ASSPGLAAEQF
TRBJ1-1	TRBV4-2	ASSPLEGRSNTEAF
TRBJ1-2	TRBV2	ASSEGVLGGGYT
TRBJ1-1	TRBV4-2	ASSQGTGGTF
TRBJ1-2	TRBV25-1	ASSAEGYGYT
TRBJ2-7	TRBV12-3/TRBV12-4	ASRPGQGEQY
TRBJ2-1	TRBV27	ASSLSIGLYEQF
TRBJ1-1	TRBV6-5	ASSYLSGLRNTEAF
TRBJ2-3	TRBV7-2	ASSWSDTTDTQY
TRBJ2-1	TRBV9	ASSVGGDTYNEQF
TRBJ2-1	TRBV5-6	ASSVIQGNEQF
TRBJ2-5	TRBV7-2	ASSPRRGETQY
TRBJ2-1	TRBV9	ASSVRGRAGDEQF
TRBJ2-6	TRBV3-1/TRBV3-2	ASSPIAGVTGANVLT
TRBJ1-6	TRBV3-1/TRBV3-2	ASSQGGAGTPLH
TRBJ1-5	TRBV30	AWAGTGNQPQH
TRBJ1-1	TRBV11-2	ASSLWTGRNTEAF
TRBJ2-2	TRBV15	ATSREKARPTGELF
TRBJ1-1	TRBV27	ASRNREGDTEAF
TRBJ1-2	TRBV2	ASSLDRGNYGYT
TRBJ2-1	TRBV7-8	ASSLRGAPYNEQF
TRBJ1-3	TRBV5-1	ASSFQGAGSGNTIY
TRBJ2-7	TRBV19	ASSPGTYEQY
TRBJ2-3	TRBV24-1	ATSDLVEGTGTDTQY
TRBJ2-1	TRBV12-5	ASGLYGGRYNEQF
TRBJ2-5	TRBV11-1	ASSMGLQGGETQY
TRBJ2-7	TRBV11-2	ASSSQLAGYEQY
TRBJ1-2	TRBV29-1	SVPFGGAHGYT
TRBJ2-2	TRBV19	ASSTLEGGALNTGELF